These 14 T cell receptor beta chains came from one sample sequenced in a study of blood T cells in healthy people across ages. Next came a second PCR, run for about 7 to 12 cycles, which used a sample-barcoded 5' primer along with a J-beta primer mix. TCRdb recomputed calls from the 5' RACE reads with MiXCR, one row per CDR3 protein. This sample has a few hundred thousand distinct CDR3 sequences; roughly a quarter occur once, and the top ten carry 29%. Sequenced material: blood. The receptors stem from a woman between 70 and 85 years old in good health.

The table lists this clonotype with a few counts. This chain joins TRBV28 and TRBJ2-5, with D maybe TRBD1 (6 bases). This CDR3 is built from 15 residues. V dropped 4 bases and J dropped 4 bases, with 16 bases sitting between them. CDR1 and CDR2 (germline): MDHEN, SYDVKM. CDR3 protein: CASSYSQTRGETQYF. CDR3 nucleotide sequence: TGTGCCAGCAGTTACTCCCAAACCAGGGGAGAGACCCAGTACTTC.

The genes are TRBV7-3 and TRBJ1-2; TRBD1 might be the D (5 bases). The CDR3 length is 15 residues. The ends were cut back, 4 bases at V and 1 base at J, with 13 bases in the middle. Germline assignment: CDR1 SGHTA and CDR2 FQGTGA. In DNA, the CDR3 is TGTGCCAGCAGCTCCGCGGGGGGTAGTAACTATGGCTACACCTTC. It specifies CASSSAGGSNYGYTF. Combining the CDR3 with reference TRBV7-3 and TRBJ1-2 gives the whole variable domain GAGVSQTPSNKVTEKGKYVELRCDPISGHTALYWYRQSLGQGPEFLIYFQGTGAADDSGLPNDRFFAVRPEGSVSTLKIQRTERGDSAVYLCASSSAGGSNYGYTFGSGTRLTVV.

This clonotype was observed a few times. V usage is TRBV3-1 and J usage is TRBJ2-5; TRBD2 aligns across 11 bases. The end of the DNA fits TRBJ2-7 better, so the J call may be wrong. The V gene's germline CDR1 is LGHDT and CDR2 YNNKEL (reference sequence). The CDR3 has 16 amino acids. The CDR3 nucleotides read TGTGCCAGCAGCCAAGGTATCCCTAGCGGGAGGCACGAGCAGTACTTC. Translation gives CASSQGIPSGRHEQYF.

This clonotype came up once. V and J are TRBV7-2 and TRBJ2-1; D remains unclear. The assigned J gene may be wrong: the sequence end matches TRBJ2-5 better. This CDR3 has 13 residues. CDR1 and CDR2 (germline): SGHTA, FQGNSA. As DNA, the CDR3 is TGTGCCAGCTCAGCTTCAGGAAAAGAGACCCAGTACTTC. It encodes CASSASGKETQYF.

V and J are TRBV5-6 and TRBJ1-1; 8 bases agree with TRBD1. Germline trimming cut 3 bases from V and 4 bases from J; bases unmatched to any gene: 8. This CDR3 is 15 amino acids long. Germline loops: CDR1 SGHDT, CDR2 YYEEEE. CDR3 in DNA: TGTGCCAGCAGCTCGCCGACAGGGGTCCGCACTGAAGCTTTCTTT. Its protein product is CASSSPTGVRTEAFF.

The chain links TRBV29-1 to TRBJ2-7, with 8 nucleotides matching TRBD1. With V trimmed by 6 bases and J by 0 bases, 4 bases remained unmatched. This CDR3 has 13 residues. Germline-derived CDR1 and CDR2 are SQVTM and ANQGSEA. This CDR3 reads CSVSQGASYEQYF. CDR3 DNA: TGCAGCGTCTCCCAGGGGGCCTCCTACGAGCAGTACTTC.

This clonotype showed up just a few times. The V call is TRBV12-3 or TRBV12-4, the J call TRBJ1-1, with D possibly matching TRBD1 (5 bases). CDR3 length equals 15 residues. With 5 bases removed from V and 1 base from J, the gap between germline ends came to 14 bases. The CDR3: CASSPDTRANTEAFF. CDR3 DNA: TGTGCCAGCAGTCCCGATACCAGGGCGAACACTGAAGCTTTCTTT.

V and J are TRBV5-1 and TRBJ1-2; 10 bases line up with TRBD1. Germline V gives CDR1 SGHRS, CDR2 YFSETQ. There are 14 residues in the CDR3. Trimming removed 4 bases from V and 4 bases from J; junction bases left unmatched: 4. CDR3 DNA: TGCGCCAGCAGCCCGGACAGGGGGATCTATGGCTACACCTTC. The encoded protein is CASSPDRGIYGYTF.

In this sample, this clonotype turned up a few times. This chain uses TRBV20-1 with TRBJ2-1; 9 bases line up with TRBD2. Germline V gives CDR1 DFQATT, CDR2 SNEGSKA (reference sequence). There are 13 residues in the CDR3. V lost 3 bases to trimming and J lost 7 bases; unmatched junction nucleotides: 4. In DNA, the CDR3 is TGCAGTGCTAGTGTCCTAGCGGGAAATGAGCAGTTCTTC. Translated: CSASVLAGNEQFF.

The rearrangement uses TRBV28 and TRBJ2-7; the match to TRBD2 covers 12 bases. Germline V gene sequence: CDR1 MDHEN, CDR2 SYDVKM. CDR3 size: 16 residues. Trimming cost V 6 bases and J 2 bases; bases outside gene matches: 8. The CDR3, as DNA: TGTGCCAGCAGCCTAGGACTAGCGGGAATAACCTACGAGCAGTACTTC. Protein product: CASSLGLAGITYEQYF.

The chain carries TRBV2 and TRBJ2-4, with D maybe TRBD2 (6 bases). CDR1 SNHLY and CDR2 FYNNEI come from the germline V gene. V was clipped by 1 base and J by 2 bases, with 9 bases between them. This CDR3 spans 15 amino acids. CDR3 nucleotides: TGTGCCAGCAGTGAAGAGGAGGGGACCAAAAACATTCAGTACTTC. Translating gives CASSEEEGTKNIQYF.

The V and J genes are TRBV28 and TRBJ2-7, with D perhaps matching TRBD1 or TRBD2 (5 bases each). Gene TRBJ2-1 matches the end of the DNA better, so the J call may be wrong. Germline-derived CDR1 and CDR2 are MDHEN and SYDVKM. The CDR3 runs 14 residues. Here the CDR3 DNA reads TGTGCCAGCAGTTTAGTTCTGGGGGACAATGAGCAGTTCTTC. Protein sequence: CASSLVLGDNEQFF.

The chain joins TRBV5-4 to TRBJ2-5; D not certain. The end of the DNA aligns better with TRBJ2-1, so the J call may be wrong. Germline values: CDR1 SGHNT, CDR2 YYREEE (reference sequence). The CDR3 covers 14 residues. For the CDR3, the DNA is TGTGCCAGCAGCCTTCCAGGCCCCGGGAATGAGCAGTTCTTC. Its translation is CASSLPGPGNEQFF.

By share, this clonotype ranks as medium-sized. The V call is TRBV4-1, the J call TRBJ2-1, with a tentative D call TRBD2 (5 bases). There are 14 residues in the CDR3. The germline V gene encodes CDR1 MGHRA and CDR2 YSYEKL. The germline V and J ends were trimmed by 4 bases and 5 bases, with 12 bases remaining between them. For the CDR3, the DNA is TGCGCCAGCAGCCTCCGGACTTCCAACAATGAGCAGTTCTTC. Encoded protein: CASSLRTSNNEQFF.